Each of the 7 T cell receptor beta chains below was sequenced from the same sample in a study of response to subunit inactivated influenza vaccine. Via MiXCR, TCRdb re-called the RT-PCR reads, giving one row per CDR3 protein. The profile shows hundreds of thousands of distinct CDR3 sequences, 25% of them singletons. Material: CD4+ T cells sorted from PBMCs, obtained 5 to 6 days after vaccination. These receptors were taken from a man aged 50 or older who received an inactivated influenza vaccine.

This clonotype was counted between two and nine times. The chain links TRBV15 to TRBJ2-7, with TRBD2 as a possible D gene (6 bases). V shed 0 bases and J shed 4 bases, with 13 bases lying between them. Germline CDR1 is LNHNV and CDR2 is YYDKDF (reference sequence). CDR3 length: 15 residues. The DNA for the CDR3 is TGTGCCACCAGCAGAGATGCGGGGCGGAAATACGAGCAGTACTTC. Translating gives CATSRDAGRKYEQYF.

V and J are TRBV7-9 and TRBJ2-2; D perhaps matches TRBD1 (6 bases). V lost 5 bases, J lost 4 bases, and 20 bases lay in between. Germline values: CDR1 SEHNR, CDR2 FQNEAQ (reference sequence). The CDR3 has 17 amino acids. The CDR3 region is CASSRWATGSSTGELFF. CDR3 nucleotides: TGTGCCAGCAGCCGGTGGGCCACAGGGTCGAGCACCGGGGAGCTGTTTTTT.

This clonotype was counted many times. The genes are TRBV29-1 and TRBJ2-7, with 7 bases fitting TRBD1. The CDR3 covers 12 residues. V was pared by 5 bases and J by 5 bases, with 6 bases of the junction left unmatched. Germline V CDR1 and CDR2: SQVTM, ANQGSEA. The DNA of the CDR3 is TGCAGCGTTCGATGGGACAGACACGAGCAGTACTTC. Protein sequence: CSVRWDRHEQYF.

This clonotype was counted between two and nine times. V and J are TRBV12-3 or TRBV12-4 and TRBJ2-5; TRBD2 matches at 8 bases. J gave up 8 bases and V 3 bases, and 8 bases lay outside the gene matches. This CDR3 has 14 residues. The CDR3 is CASSLGLGGITQYF. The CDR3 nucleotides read TGTGCCAGCAGTTTGGGACTAGGAGGTATAACCCAGTACTTC.

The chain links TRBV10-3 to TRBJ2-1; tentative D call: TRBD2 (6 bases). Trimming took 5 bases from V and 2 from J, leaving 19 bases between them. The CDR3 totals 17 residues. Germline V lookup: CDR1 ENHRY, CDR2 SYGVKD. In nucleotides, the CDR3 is TGTGCCATCAGTTCCCTTGGGGCGGGGACTCCCTACAATGAGCAGTTCTTC. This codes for CAISSLGAGTPYNEQFF.

CDR3 sequence reads: CASSEAGRFQPQHF. CDR3 in DNA: TGTGCCAGCAGTGAAGCCGGAAGGTTTCAGCCCCAGCATTTT. The J gene is TRBJ1-5, the V gene TRBV6-1; no definite D call. CDR1 and CDR2 (germline): MNHNS, SASEGT. This CDR3 has 14 amino acids. The V end lost 0 bases, the J end lost 6 bases, and 9 bases lay between the germline ends.

CDR3 in DNA: TGCGCCAGCACCACCGGCCTCGGGAGGACCGGGAGCACAGATACGCAGTATTTT. Protein: CASTTGLGRTGSTDTQYF. The genes are TRBV5-1 and TRBJ2-3; 7 positions match TRBD2. CDR3 length equals 18 residues. Looked up from germline, CDR1 is SGHRS and CDR2 is YFSETQ. V was clipped by 6 bases and J by 0 bases; unmatched bases: 16.